These 12 T cell receptor beta chains share one sample of origin, sequenced in a study of beta chain features in type 1 diabetes. The study reverse transcribed the entire isolated RNA, so it sequenced expressed TCRB transcripts. Sequencing was performed with immunoSEQ multiplex PCR; in TCRdb, only in-frame clones are kept and a portion is missing. The profile shows under 300,000 clones, under 8.5% of them singletons. The sample consisted of central memory CD4+ T cells from blood. All receptors derive from a woman aged 18-30 years in good health.

The chain is built from TRBV30 and TRBJ1-1; D remains ambiguous. This CDR3 has 15 residues. Germline CDR1 GTSNPN, CDR2 SVGIG (reference sequence). V dropped 1 base and J dropped 6 bases, with 18 bases sitting between them. The CDR3 here is CAWSAPEGRAAEAFF. CDR3 DNA: TGTGCCTGGAGTGCCCCTGAAGGACGGGCGGCTGAAGCTTTCTTT. The full variable domain, rest sourced from reference TRBV30 and TRBJ1-1, is SQTIHQWPATLVQPVGSPLSLECTVEGTSNPNLYWYRQAAGRGLQLLFYSVGIGQISSEVPQNLSASRPQDRQFILSSKKLLLSDSGFYLCAWSAPEGRAAEAFFGQGTRLTVV.

This clone was counted between two and nine times. V and J are TRBV6-6 and TRBJ1-4; the match to TRBD1 covers 7 bases. The germline CDR1 and CDR2 sequences are MNHNY and SVGAGI (reference sequence). The CDR3 has 16 residues. V trimming: 0 bases; J trimming: 7 bases; junction bases outside the gene matches: 8. The CDR3 loop is CASSYSSGTAVEKLFF. The CDR3 DNA follows: TGTGCCAGCAGTTACTCGAGTGGGACAGCGGTTGAAAAACTGTTTTTT.

The chain is built from TRBV7-2 and TRBJ2-2, with D unclear. In germline, CDR1 is SGHTA, CDR2 FQGNSA. Trimming removed 4 bases from V and 8 bases from J, with 20 bases in between. CDR3 length: 16 amino acids. CDR3: CASSSKPPYLGGELFF. For the CDR3, the DNA is TGTGCCAGCAGCTCAAAGCCGCCCTACCTGGGTGGGGAGCTGTTTTTT. Full variable domain (remainder filled in from reference TRBV7-2 and TRBJ2-2): GAGVSQSPSNKVTEKGKDVELRCDPISGHTALYWYRQSLGQGLEFLIYFQGNSAPDKSGLPSDRFSAERTGGSVSTLTIQRTQQEDSAVYLCASSSKPPYLGGELFFGEGSRLTVL.

This clone was recorded many times. Other DNA sequences from this sample encode an identical CDR3 as well. This chain uses TRBV7-9 with TRBJ2-5; D remains unclear. The germline gives CDR1 SEHNR, CDR2 FQNEAQ (reference sequence). Trimming removed 4 bases at V and 5 bases at J, with 5 bases between. The CDR3 has 11 residues. The CDR3 sequence: CASSSQETQYF. The DNA for the CDR3 is TGTGCCAGCAGCTCCCAGGAGACCCAGTACTTC.

There are many counts of this clone. The sample contains more than one DNA sequence encoding this CDR3. The chain links TRBV7-9 to TRBJ2-7; D gene uncertain. Germline CDR1 is SEHNR and CDR2 is FQNEAQ (reference sequence). CDR3 size: 15 residues. V lost 3 bases and J 5 bases, leaving 17 bases between the germline ends. The CDR3 region is CASSFLYGSTDEQYF. The CDR3 coding sequence is TGTGCCAGCAGCTTTCTCTACGGGTCTACCGACGAGCAGTACTTC.

The CDR3 reads CASRPGVADSTDTQYF. The CDR3 nucleotides read TGTGCCAGCAGACCCGGGGTAGCGGATAGCACAGATACGCAGTATTTT. The chain recombines TRBV4-2 with TRBJ2-3; maybe TRBD2 (6 bases). Trimming took 6 bases from V and 0 from J, leaving 16 bases between them. Germline CDR1 reads LGHNA; CDR2 reads YNFKEQ. The CDR3 extends over 16 amino acids.

This clone occurred many times. A junction boundary mismatches the germline segment, possibly from a read error. The CDR3 region has the DNA TGTGCCAGCTGGGGGGACCGCACCGATACGCAGTATTTT. This translates into CASWGDRTDTQYF. This chain joins TRBV2 and TRBJ2-3, with D maybe TRBD2 (6 bases). CDR3 size: 13 residues. The germline CDR1 and CDR2 sequences are SNHLY and FYNNEI.

This clone was seen only a few times. The gene calls are TRBV14 and TRBJ2-5; TRBD1 or TRBD2 may be the D gene (5 bases each). The CDR3 is 16 amino acids. CDR1 is SGHDN and CDR2 is FVKESK in the germline V gene. V lost 1 base, J lost 2 bases, and 14 bases lay in between. The CDR3 DNA sequence: TGTGCCAGCAGCCAAGTGGGACCCCGGGTGCAAGAGACCCAGTACTTC. This translates into CASSQVGPRVQETQYF. The whole variable domain, filled in from reference TRBV14 and TRBJ2-5, reads EAGVTQFPSHSVIEKGQTVTLRCDPISGHDNLYWYRRVMGKEIKFLLHFVKESKQDESGMPNNRFLAERTGGTYSTLKVQPAELEDSGVYFCASSQVGPRVQETQYFGPGTRLLVL.

V usage is TRBV7-3 and J usage is TRBJ2-3; TRBD1 aligns across 9 bases. CDR1 is SGHTA and CDR2 is FQGTGA in the germline V gene. This CDR3 spans 15 amino acids. V dropped 4 bases and J dropped 5; count of bases not matched to a gene: 7. For the CDR3, the DNA is TGTGCCAGCAGCTCGAACAGGGGGCGCCGAGATACGCAGTATTTT. Translation: CASSSNRGRRDTQYF.

The J gene is TRBJ2-1, the V gene TRBV29-1; D possibly corresponds to TRBD2 (6 bases). This CDR3 is 17 amino acids long. V shed 8 bases and J shed 6 bases, with 29 bases lying between them. Germline CDR1 SQVTM, CDR2 ANQGSEA. This CDR3 reads CSTRRAPGLQKGNEQFF. The CDR3 DNA reads as TGCAGCACCCGGAGGGCCCCGGGACTCCAGAAGGGCAATGAGCAGTTCTTC.

The chain links TRBV5-8 to TRBJ1-1; D not resolved. Germline V gene data show CDR1 as SGHTS and CDR2 as YDEGEE. There are 12 residues in the CDR3. V was trimmed by 1 base and J by 5 bases, leaving 6 bases between them. The DNA of the CDR3 is TGTGCCAGCAGCTTGTCGTTTACTGAAGCTTTCTTT. Residues: CASSLSFTEAFF.

This clone was recorded a few times. This sequence joins TRBV29-1 and TRBJ2-1; D is ambiguous. Trimming shortened V by 1 base and J by 5 bases, and 15 bases separated the two germline ends. This CDR3 has 15 residues. In germline, CDR1 is SQVTM, CDR2 ANQGSEA. In DNA form, the CDR3 reads TGCAGCGTTGAAGGCCAGGAACAGATTAACAATGAGCAGTTCTTC. It is translated as CSVEGQEQINNEQFF.